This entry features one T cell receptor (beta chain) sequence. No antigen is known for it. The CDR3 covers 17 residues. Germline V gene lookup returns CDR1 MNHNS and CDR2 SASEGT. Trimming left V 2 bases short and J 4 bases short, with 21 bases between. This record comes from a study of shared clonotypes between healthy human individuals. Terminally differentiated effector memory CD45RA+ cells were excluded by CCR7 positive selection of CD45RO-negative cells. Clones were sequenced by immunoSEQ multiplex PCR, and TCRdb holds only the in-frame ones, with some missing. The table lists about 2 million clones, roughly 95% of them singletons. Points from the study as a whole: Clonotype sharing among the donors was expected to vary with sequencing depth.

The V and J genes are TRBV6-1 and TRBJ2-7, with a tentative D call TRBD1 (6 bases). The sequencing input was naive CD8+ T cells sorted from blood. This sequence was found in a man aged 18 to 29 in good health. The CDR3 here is CASSEFPDSLDLYEQYF. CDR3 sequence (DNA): TGTGCCAGCAGTGAATTCCCGGACAGCTTAGATTTGTACGAGCAGTACTTC.